This T cell receptor (beta chain) was recorded in a study of T-cell memory formation after mild COVID-19. The V gene's germline CDR1 is DFQATT and CDR2 SNEGSKA (reference sequence). Trimming removed 6 bases from V and 1 base from J; junction bases left unmatched: 9. The CDR3 contains 15 residues. The table lists this clonotype with a few counts. MiXCR, run by TCRdb on the 5' RACE reads, gives a single entry per CDR3 protein. The table records under 250,000 distinct CDR3 sequences, around 9.1% of them present only once. The TCR sequence derives from a man in his late teens or twenties who had mild COVID-19 (a few samples of this study predate the infection). Cell type and time point are not known. V is TRBV20-1 and J is TRBJ2-3; 8 bases line up with TRBD2. What was sequenced was PBMCs or a T cell subset sorted from them (not recorded which). The CDR3 region has the DNA TGCAGTGCACGCCTTGGGCGGGGGGGCACAGATACGCAGTATTTT. This translates into CSARLGRGGTDTQYF.